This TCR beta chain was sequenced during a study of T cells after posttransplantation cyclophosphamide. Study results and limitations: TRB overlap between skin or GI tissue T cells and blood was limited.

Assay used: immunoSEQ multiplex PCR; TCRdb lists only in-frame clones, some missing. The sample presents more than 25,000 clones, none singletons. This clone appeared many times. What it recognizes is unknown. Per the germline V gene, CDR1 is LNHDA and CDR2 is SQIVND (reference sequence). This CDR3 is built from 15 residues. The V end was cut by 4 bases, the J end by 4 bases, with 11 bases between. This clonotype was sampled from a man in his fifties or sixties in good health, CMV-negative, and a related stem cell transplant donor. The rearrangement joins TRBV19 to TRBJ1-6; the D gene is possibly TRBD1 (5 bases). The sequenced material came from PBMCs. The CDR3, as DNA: TGTGCCAGTAGTACCTTCGGACAATATAATTCACCCCTCCACTTT. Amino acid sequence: CASSTFGQYNSPLHF.